Here is one T cell receptor (beta chain) with its context. These data originate in a study of cytomegalovirus exposure and HLA in healthy donors. Study-level information: About 80 million unique TCRs from HLA-typed donors were held in an early data release.

This PCR relied on a set of 60 Vbeta primers and 13 Jbeta primers. Sequenced by immunoSEQ multiplex PCR; TCRdb stores in-frame clones only, minus some. This repertoire shows some 180,000 clones, roughly 87% found once; its top ten account for around 0.21%. As for the donors, each was a healthy bone marrow donor. Although they were nominally healthy when sampled, donors likely had unrecorded immune exposures. The CDR3 length is 14 residues. Trimming took off 2 bases at V and 2 bases at J, with 7 bases between the two ends. Per germline, CDR1 ENHRY and CDR2 SYGVKD. The chain has TRBV10-3 and TRBJ2-1; D might be TRBD2 (5 bases). The clonotype comes from a girl under three years old in good health and CMV-seronegative. Sequenced input: PBMCs. As DNA, the CDR3 is TGTGCCATCAGTGAGCCGGGGACCTACAATGAGCAGTTCTTC. It translates to CAISEPGTYNEQFF.